These 28 T cell receptor beta chains came from one sample sequenced in a study of blood T cell repertoires in COVID-19. Assay: immunoSEQ multiplex PCR; the TCRdb copy retains only in-frame clones and omits some. The data contain about 670,000 clones, about 87% of them singletons. The sample comprised peripheral blood. The receptors here all came from a woman under 30 with acute or convalescent COVID-19.

The rearrangement links TRBV6-2 or TRBV6-3 to TRBJ2-1; 10 bases are a match to TRBD1. CDR3 length equals 15 residues. CDR1 is MNHEY and CDR2 is SVGEGT in the germline V gene. V lost 2 bases to trimming and J lost 4 bases; unmatched junction nucleotides: 2. The CDR3 sequence: CASSYGQGVYNEQFF. In DNA, the CDR3 is TGTGCCAGCAGTTACGGACAGGGGGTATACAATGAGCAGTTCTTC.

The gene calls are TRBV19 and TRBJ1-2; the match to TRBD1 covers 7 bases. Losses at the gene ends were 7 bases for V and 6 bases for J; bases not matched to a gene: 8. The CDR3 totals 13 residues. Germline lookup yields CDR1 LNHDA and CDR2 SQIVND (reference sequence). The CDR3 bases are TGTGCCAGTACCACACCCGGGACAGATGGCTACACCTTC. Its protein is CASTTPGTDGYTF. Drawing the rest from reference TRBV19 and TRBJ1-2, the complete variable domain is DGGITQSPKYLFRKEGQNVTLSCEQNLNHDAMYWYRQDPGQGLRLIYYSQIVNDFQKGDIAEGYSVSREKKESFPLTVTSAQKNPTAFYLCASTTPGTDGYTFGSGTRLTVV.

This clone was counted a single time. This sequence joins TRBV14 and TRBJ1-2; no definite D call. This CDR3 is 13 amino acids long. Germline V CDR1 and CDR2: SGHDN, FVKESK. V was shortened by 2 bases and J by 4 bases, with 8 bases between the two germline ends. The CDR3 DNA sequence: TGTGCCAGCAGCCAACATGGGAGCTATGGCTACACCTTC. Encoded protein: CASSQHGSYGYTF.

The chain joins TRBV7-2 to TRBJ1-1, with D tentatively TRBD1 (6 bases). CDR3 length equals 13 residues. The germline gives CDR1 SGHTA, CDR2 FQGNSA. V was pared by 3 bases and J by 6 bases, with 11 bases between. CDR3 nucleotide sequence: TGTGCCAGCAGCTTCCAGGGGATCTCTGAAGCTTTCTTT. Translating gives CASSFQGISEAFF.

The sample holds one count of this clone. The rearrangement links TRBV27 to TRBJ2-7; 9 nucleotides line up with TRBD1. Germline CDR1 is MNHEY and CDR2 is SMNVEV (reference sequence). This CDR3 has 15 residues. V lost 6 bases and J lost 1; bases outside the gene matches: 7. The chain's CDR3 is CASRETGGSSYEQYF. The CDR3, as DNA: TGTGCCAGCAGGGAGACAGGGGGAAGTTCCTACGAGCAGTACTTC.

The chain employs TRBV5-1 and TRBJ1-5; the D gene is possibly TRBD1 (5 bases). The CDR3 has 14 amino acids. The ends were cut back, 0 bases at V and 6 bases at J, with 10 bases in the middle. CDR1 is SGHRS and CDR2 is YFSETQ in the germline V gene. In DNA, the CDR3 is TGCGCCAGCAGCTTGGTGGGGCTGGGTCAGCCCCAGCATTTT. Amino acid sequence: CASSLVGLGQPQHF.

The chain carries TRBV6-2 or TRBV6-3 and TRBJ1-6; D might be TRBD1 (6 bases). CDR1 and CDR2 (germline): MNHEY, SVGEGT. The V gene lost 0 bases and the J gene lost 7 bases, with 13 bases spanning the gap. CDR3 size: 16 residues. The CDR3 loop reads CASSYSVTGPNSPLHF. CDR3 coding DNA: TGTGCCAGCAGTTACTCGGTTACAGGGCCGAATTCACCCCTCCACTTT.

The chain uses TRBV5-1 and TRBJ1-2; 10 nucleotides agree with TRBD1. Germline-derived CDR1 and CDR2 are SGHRS and YFSETQ. Trimming took 5 bases from V and 5 from J; bases not matched to a gene: 6. The CDR3 has 14 residues. In DNA form, the CDR3 reads TGCGCCAGCAGATCCGGGACAGGGGTTTATGGCTACACCTTC. As protein: CASRSGTGVYGYTF.

The V call is TRBV24-1, the J call TRBJ2-6, with D possibly being TRBD1 (5 bases). Germline V gives CDR1 KGHDR, CDR2 SFDVKD. This CDR3 has 13 residues. V lost 9 bases to trimming and J lost 4 bases, with 9 bases between them. CDR3 sequence reads: CATGAPGANVLTF. The CDR3 DNA is TGTGCCACCGGGGCGCCCGGGGCCAACGTCCTGACTTTC.

The CDR3 nucleotides read TGTGCCAGCAGGGAAATGCCCGCGGGCACCGGGGAGCTGTTTTTT. Its translation: CASREMPAGTGELFF. This chain connects TRBV27 to TRBJ2-2; D may be TRBD2 (5 bases). The CDR3 consists of 15 residues. The V and J ends lost 6 bases and 4 bases respectively, with 15 bases between them. CDR1 is MNHEY and CDR2 is SMNVEV in the germline V gene (reference sequence).

The chain employs TRBV29-1 and TRBJ1-4; no clear D. The ends were cut back, 5 bases at V and 2 bases at J, with 9 bases in the middle. Germline-derived CDR1 and CDR2 are SQVTM and ANQGSEA. This CDR3 is 13 amino acids long. The CDR3 here is CSVSFGTNEKLFF. Written as DNA, the CDR3 is TGCAGCGTTAGTTTCGGTACTAATGAAAAACTGTTTTTT.

V usage is TRBV30 and J usage is TRBJ2-1, with 10 bases that match TRBD1. V lost 2 bases to trimming and J lost 6 bases; unmatched junction nucleotides: 7. This CDR3 is 15 amino acids long. In germline, CDR1 is GTSNPN, CDR2 SVGIG (reference sequence). CDR3 residues: CAWSSTRTGGNEQFF. In nucleotides, the CDR3 is TGTGCCTGGAGTTCCACGCGGACAGGGGGCAATGAGCAGTTCTTC.

The chain has TRBV19 and TRBJ1-1; tentative D call: TRBD1 (6 bases). Looked up from germline, CDR1 is LNHDA and CDR2 is SQIVND (reference sequence). This CDR3 region has 15 residues. Trimming stripped 5 bases from V and 0 bases from J, with 13 bases between. CDR3 nucleotides: TGTGCCAGTAGTCCTGAACAGGGCCTGAACACTGAAGCTTTCTTT. This translates into CASSPEQGLNTEAFF.

The table lists this clone with a count of one. This chain uses TRBV5-1 with TRBJ1-1; possibly TRBD1 for D (6 bases). CDR3 length: 15 amino acids. Germline V gene sequence: CDR1 SGHRS, CDR2 YFSETQ. The ends were cut back, 0 bases at V and 1 base at J, with 10 bases in the middle. CDR3 in DNA: TGCGCCAGCAGCTTGGGGGCGACAGGGAACACTGAAGCTTTCTTT. Translation gives CASSLGATGNTEAFF.

J is TRBJ1-4 and V is TRBV30; D is ambiguous. The CDR3 is made up of 14 amino acids. In germline, CDR1 is GTSNPN, CDR2 SVGIG (reference sequence). V was trimmed by 1 base and J by 3 bases, leaving 9 bases between them. In DNA form, the CDR3 reads TGTGCCTGGAGTGCAGGAGGGTCTAATGAAAAACTGTTTTTT. This codes for CAWSAGGSNEKLFF.

This chain connects TRBV4-3 to TRBJ2-6, with D unclear. The CDR3 extends over 16 amino acids. Germline V CDR1 and CDR2: LGHNA, YSLEER. Trimming left V 2 bases short and J 0 bases short, with 8 bases between. The CDR3 loop reads CASSQTIGSGANVLTF. In DNA form, the CDR3 reads TGCGCCAGCAGCCAAACCATCGGCTCTGGGGCCAACGTCCTGACTTTC.

This clone turned up a few times. The rearrangement uses TRBV5-1 and TRBJ1-3; D is perhaps TRBD1 (5 bases). Trimming stripped 0 bases from V and 0 bases from J, with 7 bases between. Germline CDR1 and CDR2: SGHRS and YFSETQ. There are 15 residues in the CDR3. CDR3 region: CASSLEGHSGNTIYF. The CDR3 DNA sequence: TGCGCCAGCAGCTTGGAGGGGCACTCTGGAAACACCATATATTTT.

The CDR3 here is CASSSTGGLYNEQFF. The CDR3 DNA reads TGTGCCAGCAGCTCAACTGGGGGACTTTACAATGAGCAGTTCTTC. The rearrangement joins TRBV9 to TRBJ2-1, with D maybe TRBD2 (6 bases). Trimming removed 4 bases from V and 4 bases from J, with 15 bases in between. CDR3 length equals 15 residues. Per germline, CDR1 SGDLS and CDR2 YYNGEE.

The V gene is TRBV18, the J gene TRBJ2-7, with 8 bases aligning to TRBD1. CDR3 size: 15 residues. The V and J ends lost 0 bases and 2 bases, in that order; junction bases with no gene match: 3. Looked up from germline, CDR1 is KGHSH and CDR2 is LQKENI. The CDR3 loop is CASSPPGTGPYEQYF. The CDR3 bases are TGTGCCAGCTCACCACCGGGGACAGGCCCCTACGAGCAGTACTTC.

The chain uses TRBV7-6 and TRBJ1-5; weak D call: TRBD1 (5 bases). Germline V gene data show CDR1 as SGHVS and CDR2 as FNYEAQ. The CDR3 spans 15 residues. Trimming took 2 bases from V and 3 from J, leaving 11 bases between them. CDR3 residues: CASSLYTGNNQPQHF. The CDR3 nucleotides are TGTGCCAGCAGCTTATACACAGGCAACAATCAGCCCCAGCATTTT.

The chain has TRBV5-6 and TRBJ2-7; 12 positions match TRBD1. V gave up 4 bases and J gave up 5 bases; unmatched junction bases: 4. Germline V gives CDR1 SGHDT, CDR2 YYEEEE. The CDR3 totals 14 residues. The CDR3 DNA reads TGTGCCAGCAGCATCGGGACAGGGGGCAACGAGCAGTACTTC. Its protein is CASSIGTGGNEQYF.

Note on this clone: Other DNA sequences in the sample encode the same CDR3. The V gene is TRBV9, the J gene TRBJ2-3; D gene ambiguous. Germline CDR1 reads SGDLS; CDR2 reads YYNGEE. The V and J ends lost 4 bases and 2 bases respectively, with 11 bases between them. This CDR3 spans 14 amino acids. The CDR3 DNA is TGTGCCAGCAGCCCTTCAGGAACCACAGATACGCAGTATTTT. Protein: CASSPSGTTDTQYF.

The chain uses TRBV7-6 and TRBJ2-7; 8 bases agree with TRBD1. Losses at the gene ends were 4 bases for V and 4 bases for J; bases not matched to a gene: 18. Germline V gene sequence: CDR1 SGHVS, CDR2 FNYEAQ. The CDR3 length is 18 residues. For the CDR3, the DNA is TGTGCCAGCAGCTCGGCCGGCGGACAGGGCTCGTCGATGTACGAGCAGTACTTC. Translated, it gives CASSSAGGQGSSMYEQYF. Combining the CDR3 with reference TRBV7-6 and TRBJ2-7 gives the whole variable domain GAGVSQSPRYKVTKRGQDVALRCDPISGHVSLYWYRQALGQGPEFLTYFNYEAQQDKSGLPNDRFSAERPEGSISTLTIQRTEQRDSAMYRCASSSAGGQGSSMYEQYFGPGTRLTVT.

J is TRBJ1-5 and V is TRBV3-1 (or the pseudogene TRBV3-2); 7 positions agree with TRBD1. The CDR3 length is 15 residues. Germline loops: CDR1 LGHDT, CDR2 YNNKEL (reference sequence). Trimming at V came to 4 bases and at J to 1 base, leaving 4 bases not matched to a gene. The chain's CDR3 is CASSPTGRSNQPQHF. The CDR3 DNA sequence: TGTGCCAGCAGCCCGACAGGGAGGAGCAATCAGCCCCAGCATTTT.

The V and J genes are TRBV5-1 and TRBJ1-4; 9 bases map to TRBD1. V lost 1 base to trimming and J lost 2 bases; unmatched junction nucleotides: 3. Germline V gene lookup returns CDR1 SGHRS and CDR2 YFSETQ. CDR3 length: 16 amino acids. The CDR3 spells CASSLSGQGTNEKLFF. The DNA for the CDR3 is TGCGCCAGCAGCTTGAGTGGACAGGGGACTAATGAAAAACTGTTTTTT.

V and J are TRBV3-1 (or the pseudogene TRBV3-2) and TRBJ1-1; D is perhaps TRBD1 (6 bases). CDR3 size: 14 residues. The ends were cut back, 7 bases at V and 3 bases at J, with 15 bases in the middle. Germline CDR1 reads LGHDT; CDR2 reads YNNKEL (reference sequence). This chain's CDR3 is CASMRGEGDTEAFF. CDR3 DNA sequence: TGTGCCAGCATGCGGGGGGAGGGGGACACTGAAGCTTTCTTT.

This chain links TRBV6-5 with TRBJ1-5; no firm D call. The V end was cut by 6 bases, the J end by 5 bases, with 17 bases between. CDR1 is MNHEY and CDR2 is SVGAGI in the germline V gene. The CDR3 runs to 15 residues. CDR3 coding DNA: TGTGCCAGCAGCTCCACCCTTACCGGTGATCAGCCCCAGCATTTT. As protein: CASSSTLTGDQPQHF.

The rearrangement joins TRBV27 to TRBJ2-7, with D perhaps matching TRBD2 (5 bases). Germline-derived CDR1 and CDR2 are MNHEY and SMNVEV (reference sequence). V lost 6 bases and J lost 12, with 15 bases in between. The CDR3 contains 11 residues. The CDR3 DNA reads TGTGCCAGCAGACGAGGGCCAGACCTGTACTTC. This translates into CASRRGPDLYF.